This TCR beta chain was sequenced in a study of CD8 T cells in ankylosing spondylitis. Study-level results: Researchers reportedly found disease-linked clones significantly enriched in matched ankylosing spondylitis synovial fluid.

This clonotype was seen ten or more times. Its antigen remains unidentified. TCRdb reprocessed the 5' RACE reads with MiXCR, giving one entry per CDR3 protein. The table records about 130,000 distinct CDR3 sequences, around 6.6% of them present only once. V gave up 2 bases and J gave up 7 bases, with 18 bases separating them. The CDR3 is 15 amino acids. The germline V gene has CDR1 SGDLS and CDR2 YYNGEE. This rearrangement joins TRBV9 to TRBJ1-2; D perhaps matches TRBD1 (5 bases). The specimen was blood, either unsorted or a sorted T cell fraction (not recorded which). This clonotype was sampled from a female donor with ankylosing spondylitis or in good health (not recorded which). This chain's CDR3 is CASSVTGTASSGYTF. The DNA of the CDR3 is TGTGCCAGCAGCGTCACCGGGACGGCCTCCTCTGGCTACACCTTC.